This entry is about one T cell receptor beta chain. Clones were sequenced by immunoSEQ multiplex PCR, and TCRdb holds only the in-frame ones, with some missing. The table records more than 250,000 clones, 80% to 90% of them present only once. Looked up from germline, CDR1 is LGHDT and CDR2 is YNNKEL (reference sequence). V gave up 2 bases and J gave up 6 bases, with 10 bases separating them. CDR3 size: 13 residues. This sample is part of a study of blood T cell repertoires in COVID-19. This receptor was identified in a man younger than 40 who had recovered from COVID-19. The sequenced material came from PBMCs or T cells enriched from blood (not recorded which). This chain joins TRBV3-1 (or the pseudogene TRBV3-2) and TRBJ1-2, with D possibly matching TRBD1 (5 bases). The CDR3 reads CASSQIQGHGYTF. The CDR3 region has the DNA TGTGCCAGCAGCCAAATCCAGGGCCATGGCTACACCTTC.